This section outlines one T cell receptor beta chain sequence together with its context. Its antigen is undetermined. The germline V gene encodes CDR1 SGHNT and CDR2 YYREEE (reference sequence). V lost 4 bases, J lost 4 bases, and 7 bases stayed unmatched. The CDR3 contains 15 residues. Following extraction, RNA underwent reverse transcription to cDNA, which served as the sequencing template. Method: immunoSEQ multiplex PCR; TCRdb's copy keeps in-frame clones and lacks some. The table has 40,000 to 45,000 clones, over 85% seen once; the top ten hold about 20%. The sample belongs to a study of CD8+ T cells in alopecia areata. Study-level results: Scalp repertoires also include resident alphabeta T cells from normal skin. Unlike in mice, where it was clearer, TCR sharing across patients was less clear, possibly HLA-related.

Regarding treatment: oral pan-JAK inhibitor, 5-10 mg twice daily. Lesional scalp tissue (obtained by punch biopsy) and peripheral blood were collected from alopecia areata patients. The source of this sequence is a human donor with alopecia areata. The chain couples TRBV5-4 to TRBJ2-3, with 9 positions matching TRBD1. The input for sequencing was CD8+ T cells sorted from blood, taken at week 24, from a patient treated with tofacitinib. CDR3 DNA: TGTGCCAGCAGCGTGGGACAGGGAGCGGCAGATACGCAGTATTTT. Amino acids: CASSVGQGAADTQYF.